This T cell receptor beta chain was captured by sequencing in a study of cytomegalovirus exposure and HLA in healthy donors. Study-wide findings and caveats: The CMV antigen specificity of a few CMV-associated chains was confirmed through in vitro analysis.

The donors belonged to the approximately 120-subject validation cohort, separate from the roughly 600-subject first cohort. V lost 2 bases and J lost 4; bases outside the gene matches: 9. The CDR3 consists of 16 residues. Germline V gene lookup returns CDR1 MRHNA and CDR2 SNTAGT. About this clone itself: Its antigen is still unknown.

Libraries were prepared by immunoSEQ multiplex PCR; TCRdb keeps only in-frame clonotypes and omits some of them. The table records 150,000 to 200,000 clones, roughly nine tenths of them present only once. The sequencing sample was made of PBMCs. The sequence was collected from a young woman in good health and CMV-seropositive. The chain carries TRBV6-4 and TRBJ1-2; 8 bases agree with TRBD1. The CDR3 sequence: CASSDRIGTGFYGYTF. The CDR3 DNA reads as TGTGCCAGCAGTGACCGAATTGGGACAGGATTCTATGGCTACACCTTC.